The clone carrying this TCR beta chain was picked up a small number of times. This specimen belongs to a study of blood T cell repertoires in COVID-19. At the level of the study: Sites across the United States, Italy and Spain contributed samples from acute and convalescent COVID-19. T cells, B-cell-depleted T cells, or PBMCs supplied cDNA or gDNA.

The method was immunoSEQ multiplex PCR; TCRdb's version includes in-frame clones alone and lacks a portion of them. The sample lists some 200,000 clones, 86% occurring once. Those enrolled, adults aged about 18 to 95 years, came from about two dozen US areas. Each participant's cohort was designated according to participant-reported clinical history. The CDR3 is 16 amino acids. Trimming shortened V by 2 bases and J by 0 bases, and 13 bases separated the two germline ends. Germline V gene lookup returns CDR1 KGHSH and CDR2 LQKENI. This chain links TRBV18 with TRBJ1-1, with a weak D call TRBD1 (6 bases). The sequence was obtained from a woman between 40 and 55 years old with acute COVID-19. Sequencing was done on a sample of PBMCs or T cells enriched from blood (not recorded which). The CDR3 loop reads CASSPGGAGMNTEAFF. The CDR3 DNA is TGTGCCAGCTCACCAGGGGGGGCCGGGATGAACACTGAAGCTTTCTTT.